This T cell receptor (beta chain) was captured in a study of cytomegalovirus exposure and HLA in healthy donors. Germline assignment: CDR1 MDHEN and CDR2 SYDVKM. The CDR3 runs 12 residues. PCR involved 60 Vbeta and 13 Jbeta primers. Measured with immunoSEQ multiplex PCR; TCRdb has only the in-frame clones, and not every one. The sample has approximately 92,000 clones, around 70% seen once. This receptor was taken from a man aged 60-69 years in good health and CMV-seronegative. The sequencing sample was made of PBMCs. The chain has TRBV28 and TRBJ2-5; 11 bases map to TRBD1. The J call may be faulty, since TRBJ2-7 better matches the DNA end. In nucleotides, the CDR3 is TGTGCCGTGGGACAGGGGGTGTACGAGCAGTACTTC. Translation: CAVGQGVYEQYF.